Described below is a single T cell receptor (beta chain) sequence and its context. This clone was found once. There is no known antigen for this receptor. Within one base of it there is no much larger clone, and no base qualities were kept. One read yields weak evidence. These data are taken from a study of metastatic and nonmetastatic thyroid tumors (dated by TCRdb to the early 2020s). Context from the whole study: Repertoires from peripheral blood and from tumor or nodule tissue samples of malignant and benign thyroid patients were compared. What the authors observed across the whole study: TCR beta diversity was reported as significantly higher in malignant tumors than in benign nodules, in both blood and tumor samples.

No treatment had been received by any patient before thyroid surgery. Patient clinical samples collected from 2012 to 2018 were retrospectively analysed using T-cell receptor beta sequencing. The library was prepared using PCR. The instrument given in TCRdb is Illumina HiSeq 4000. The TCR beta-chain CDR3 region of each patient was profiled by high-throughput sequencing. As for how the authors treated the data: CDR3 differences across clinicopathological groups were used to build a classifier for discriminating distant-metastatic papillary thyroid cancer patients. The Shannon index was used to measure repertoire diversity, and the Morisita-Horn index was used to measure how similar tumor and blood repertoires were. Clones were called with MiXCR by TCRdb after fastp trimmed the public reads at Q25, and only in-frame beta chains were retained. TCRdb's processing, not the study's, gives the V and J calls here. For this sample the table gives 22,000 or so clones, of which 15% were detected only once. The biggest ten clones account for 35% to 45% of the sample.

V loses 0 bases, J loses 2 bases, and the germline ends lie 12 bases apart. Including cysteine and phenylalanine, the CDR3 has 15 amino acids. Kept here is only the CDR3 DNA, which spans 45 bases and is read in frame from base 1. CDR1 and CDR2 were assigned from the germline V gene as SGHRS and YFSETQ. Recombination linked TRBV5-1 to TRBJ2-7; the D gene remains uncertain. Sequenced sample: blood. This TCR was recovered from a female donor with papillary thyroid cancer or a benign thyroid nodule (not recorded which). Some clones in this sample may be carry-over from other donors' samples. The DNA sequence is as follows: TGCGCCAGCAGCTTGGGTACCGTTGTGGCCTACGAGCAGTACTTC. Its amino acids are CASSLGTVVAYEQYF.